This T cell receptor beta chain was obtained from a study of CD8+CD57+ T cells in acquired aplastic anemia. Study-wide background: Isolated CD4+ and CD8+ cells, once sorted, yielded DNA averaging roughly 3.4 ug.

Germline V gene lookup returns CDR1 SEHNR and CDR2 FQNEAQ (reference sequence). After removal of 5 bases from V and 9 bases from J, the junction contained 15 bases not matched to a gene. This CDR3 is 18 amino acids long. This clonotype has a count of ten or more. Its cognate antigen is unknown. Selection for sequencing was limited to patients who had shown CD8+CD57+ cell expansion by flow cytometry. Patients had undergone no therapy by the time their blood was sampled. Study-wide results and limits: Found in both controls and patients were fewer than 35 CD8+ CDR3 sequences. Levels of CD8+ Simpson's diversity were not significantly distinct in patients versus controls.

Genomic DNA acted as the template from which TCR beta VDJ combination and CDR3 sequence profiling were carried out. TCRdb ran MiXCR on the reads and lists one entry per CDR3 protein. The sample has 200,000 to 300,000 distinct CDR3 sequences; around 46% are singletons. The receptor was isolated from a human donor with aplastic anemia. The source material was sorted CD4+, CD8+, or CD8+CD57+ T cells (not recorded which) from PBMCs. The rearrangement uses TRBV7-9 and TRBJ2-1; 14 nucleotides match TRBD2. The CDR3 DNA reads as TGTGCCAGCAGCCCTCAAGGCCCCGGGACTAGCGGGAGATCTGAGCAGTTCTTC. It is translated as CASSPQGPGTSGRSEQFF.